The count of the clone carrying this TCR beta chain is one. Antigen specificity is unknown. The sample is drawn from a study of cytomegalovirus exposure and HLA in healthy donors. Study outcomes and limitations: TCR beta chains numbering about 160 were designated cytomegalovirus-associated.

The V end was cut by 6 bases, the J end by 0 bases, with 18 bases between. This CDR3 is built from 18 residues. Germline lookup yields CDR1 MDHEN and CDR2 SYDVKM. The primer mix had 60 Vbeta and 13 Jbeta primers. Assay: immunoSEQ multiplex PCR; the TCRdb copy retains only in-frame clones and omits some. The sample lists more than 130,000 clones; about 70% were seen once. This sequence was found in a man younger than 35 in good health and CMV-seronegative. Sequenced: PBMCs. The chain has TRBV28 and TRBJ2-6; perhaps TRBD2 as D (6 bases). CDR3 residues: CASSDTGTPGSGANVLTF. The CDR3 nucleotides read TGTGCCAGCAGCGATACCGGGACTCCCGGCTCTGGGGCCAACGTCCTGACTTTC. Looking up the rest from reference TRBV28 and TRBJ2-6 gives the full variable domain: DVKVTQSSRYLVKRTGEKVFLECVQDMDHENMFWYRQDPGLGLRLIYFSYDVKMKEKGDIPEGYSVSREKKERFSLILESASTNQTSMYLCASSDTGTPGSGANVLTFGAGSRLTVL.